This T cell receptor (beta chain) was obtained from a study of neurological immune-mediated disorders. Study-wide results and caveats: Healthy controls had more TCR clonal expansion than multiple sclerosis, which showed the least, whereas HTLV-1-associated myelopathy showed the most.

This clonotype was seen at least ten times. The antigen is undetermined. The team produced cDNA through 5'RACE using 10-nucleotide random UMIs. A single record per CDR3 protein comes from TCRdb applying MiXCR to the 5' RACE reads. The sample yields roughly 56,000 distinct CDR3 sequences, 10% to 12% seen once. Trimming shortened V by 1 base and J by 4 bases, and 7 bases separated the two germline ends. CDR1 is LNHDA and CDR2 is SQIVND in the germline V gene (reference sequence). The CDR3 is made up of 13 amino acids. The genes are TRBV19 and TRBJ1-1; D uncertain. This TCR came from a man in his sixties in good health. The sequenced material came from PBMCs. CDR3 sequence reads: CASSIGVGTEAFF. CDR3 coding DNA: TGTGCCAGTAGTATAGGGGTGGGCACTGAAGCTTTCTTT.